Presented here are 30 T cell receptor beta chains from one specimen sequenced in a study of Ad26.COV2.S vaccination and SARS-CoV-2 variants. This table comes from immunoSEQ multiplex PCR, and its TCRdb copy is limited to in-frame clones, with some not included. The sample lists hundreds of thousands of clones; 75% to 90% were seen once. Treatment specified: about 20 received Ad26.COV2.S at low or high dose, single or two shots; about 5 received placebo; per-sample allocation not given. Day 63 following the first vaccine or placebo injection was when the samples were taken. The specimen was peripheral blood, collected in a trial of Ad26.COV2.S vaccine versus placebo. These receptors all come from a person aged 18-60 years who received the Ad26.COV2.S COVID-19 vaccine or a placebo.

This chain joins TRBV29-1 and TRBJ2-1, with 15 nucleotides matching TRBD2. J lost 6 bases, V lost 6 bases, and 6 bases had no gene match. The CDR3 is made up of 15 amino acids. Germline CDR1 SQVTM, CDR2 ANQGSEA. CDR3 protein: CSVPGTSGRINEQFF. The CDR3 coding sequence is TGCAGCGTGCCAGGGACTAGCGGGAGGATCAATGAGCAGTTCTTC.

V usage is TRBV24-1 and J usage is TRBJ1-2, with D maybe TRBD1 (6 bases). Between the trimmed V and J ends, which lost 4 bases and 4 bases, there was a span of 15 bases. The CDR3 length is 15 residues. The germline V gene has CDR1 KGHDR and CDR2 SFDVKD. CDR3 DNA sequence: TGTGCCACCAGTGAGTCCGGGACAAATTTCTATGGCTACACCTTC. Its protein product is CATSESGTNFYGYTF.

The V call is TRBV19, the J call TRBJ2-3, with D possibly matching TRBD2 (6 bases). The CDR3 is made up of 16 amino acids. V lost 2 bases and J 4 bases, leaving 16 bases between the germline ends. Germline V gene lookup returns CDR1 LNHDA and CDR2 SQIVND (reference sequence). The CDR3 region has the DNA TGTGCCAGTAGTATAACTCTCGGGAGCTCCGCAGATACGCAGTATTTT. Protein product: CASSITLGSSADTQYF.

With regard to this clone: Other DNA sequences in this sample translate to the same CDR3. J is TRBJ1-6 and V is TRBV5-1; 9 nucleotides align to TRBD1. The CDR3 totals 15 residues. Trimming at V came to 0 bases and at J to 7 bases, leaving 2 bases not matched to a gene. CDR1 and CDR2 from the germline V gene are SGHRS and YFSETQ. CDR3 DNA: TGCGCCAGCAGCTTGGTGGGACAGGGAAATTCACCCCTCCACTTT. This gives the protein CASSLVGQGNSPLHF.

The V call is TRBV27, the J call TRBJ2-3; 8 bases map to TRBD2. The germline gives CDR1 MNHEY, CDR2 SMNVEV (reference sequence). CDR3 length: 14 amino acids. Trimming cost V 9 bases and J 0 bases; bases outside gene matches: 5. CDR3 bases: TGTGCCAGTCAAGCGGGGGATAGCACAGATACGCAGTATTTT. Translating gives CASQAGDSTDTQYF.

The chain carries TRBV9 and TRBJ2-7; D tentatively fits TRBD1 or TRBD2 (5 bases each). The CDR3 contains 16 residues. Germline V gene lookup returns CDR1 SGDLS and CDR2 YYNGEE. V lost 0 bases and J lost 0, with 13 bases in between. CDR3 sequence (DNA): TGTGCCAGCAGCGTAGCTCTCGGGACGGCCTCCTACGAGCAGTACTTC. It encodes CASSVALGTASYEQYF. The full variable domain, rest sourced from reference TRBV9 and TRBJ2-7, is DSGVTQTPKHLITATGQRVTLRCSPRSGDLSVYWYQQSLDQGLQFLIQYYNGEERAKGNILERFSAQQFPDLHSELNLSSLELGDSALYFCASSVALGTASYEQYFGPGTRLTVT.

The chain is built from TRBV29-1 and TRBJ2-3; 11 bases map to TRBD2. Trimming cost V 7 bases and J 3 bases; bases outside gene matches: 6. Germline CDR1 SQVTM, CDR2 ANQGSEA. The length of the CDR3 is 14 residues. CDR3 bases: TGCAGCGGGATGACTAGCGGGACAACAGATACGCAGTATTTT. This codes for CSGMTSGTTDTQYF.

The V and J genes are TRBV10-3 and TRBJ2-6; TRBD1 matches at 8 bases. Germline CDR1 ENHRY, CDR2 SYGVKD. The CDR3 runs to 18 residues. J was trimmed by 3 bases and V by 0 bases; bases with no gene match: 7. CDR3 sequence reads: CAISESWTGISGANVLTF. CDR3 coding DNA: TGTGCCATCAGTGAGTCATGGACAGGGATAAGTGGGGCCAACGTCCTGACTTTC.

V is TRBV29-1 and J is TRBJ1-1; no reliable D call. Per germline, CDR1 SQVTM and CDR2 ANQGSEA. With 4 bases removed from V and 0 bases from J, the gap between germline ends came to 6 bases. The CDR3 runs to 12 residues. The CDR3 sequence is CSVAQMNTEAFF. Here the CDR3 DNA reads TGCAGCGTTGCACAGATGAACACTGAAGCTTTCTTT.

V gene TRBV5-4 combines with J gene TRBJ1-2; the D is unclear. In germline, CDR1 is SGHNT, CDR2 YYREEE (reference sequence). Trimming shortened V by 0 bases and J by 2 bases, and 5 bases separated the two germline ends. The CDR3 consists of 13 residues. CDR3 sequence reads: CASSLEGNYGYTF. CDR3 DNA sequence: TGTGCCAGCAGCTTGGAGGGAAACTATGGCTACACCTTC.

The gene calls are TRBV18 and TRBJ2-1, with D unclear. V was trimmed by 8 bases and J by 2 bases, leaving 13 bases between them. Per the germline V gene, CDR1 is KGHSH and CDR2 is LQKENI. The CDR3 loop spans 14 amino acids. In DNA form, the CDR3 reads TGTGCCAGCCACGACATCCGAACCTACAATGAGCAGTTCTTC. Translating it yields CASHDIRTYNEQFF.

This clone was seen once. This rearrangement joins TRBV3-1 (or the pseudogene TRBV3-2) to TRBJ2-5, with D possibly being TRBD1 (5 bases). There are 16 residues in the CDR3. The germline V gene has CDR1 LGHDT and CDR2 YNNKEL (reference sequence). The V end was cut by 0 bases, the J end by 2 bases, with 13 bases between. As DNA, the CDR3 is TGTGCCAGCAGCCAAGATGGGGCCGGAACTCAAGAGACCCAGTACTTC. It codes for CASSQDGAGTQETQYF.

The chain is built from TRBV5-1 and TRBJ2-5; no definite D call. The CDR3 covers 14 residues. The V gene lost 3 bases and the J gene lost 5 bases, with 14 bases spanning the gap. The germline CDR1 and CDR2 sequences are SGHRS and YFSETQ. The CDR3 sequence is CASSSQNPEETQYF. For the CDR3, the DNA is TGCGCCAGCAGCTCCCAAAACCCAGAGGAGACCCAGTACTTC.

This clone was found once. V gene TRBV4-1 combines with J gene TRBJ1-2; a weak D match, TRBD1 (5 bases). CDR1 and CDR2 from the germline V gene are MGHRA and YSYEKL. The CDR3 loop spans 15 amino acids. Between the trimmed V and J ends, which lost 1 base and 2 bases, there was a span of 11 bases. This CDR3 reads CASSQAGVANYGYTF. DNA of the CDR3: TGCGCCAGCAGCCAAGCGGGGGTGGCGAACTATGGCTACACCTTC.

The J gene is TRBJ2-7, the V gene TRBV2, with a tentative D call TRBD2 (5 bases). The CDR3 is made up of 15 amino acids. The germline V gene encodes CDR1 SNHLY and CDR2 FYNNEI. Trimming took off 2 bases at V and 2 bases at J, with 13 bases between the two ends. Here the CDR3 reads CASSERQEGTYEQYV. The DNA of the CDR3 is TGTGCCAGCAGTGAAAGGCAAGAGGGCACCTACGAGCAGTACGTC.

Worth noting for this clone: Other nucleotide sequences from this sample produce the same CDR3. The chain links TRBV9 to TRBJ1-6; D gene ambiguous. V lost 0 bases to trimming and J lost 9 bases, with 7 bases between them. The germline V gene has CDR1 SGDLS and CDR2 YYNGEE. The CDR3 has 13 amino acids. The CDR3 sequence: CASSVAGSSPLHF. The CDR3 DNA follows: TGTGCCAGCAGCGTAGCTGGGAGTTCACCCCTCCACTTT.

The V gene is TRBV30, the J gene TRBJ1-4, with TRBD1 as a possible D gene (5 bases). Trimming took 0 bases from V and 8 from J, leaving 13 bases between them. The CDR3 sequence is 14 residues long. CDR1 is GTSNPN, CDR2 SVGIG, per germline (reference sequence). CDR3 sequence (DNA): TGTGCCTGGAGTGTAGGCCCAGGGAACGAAAAACTGTTTTTT. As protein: CAWSVGPGNEKLFF.

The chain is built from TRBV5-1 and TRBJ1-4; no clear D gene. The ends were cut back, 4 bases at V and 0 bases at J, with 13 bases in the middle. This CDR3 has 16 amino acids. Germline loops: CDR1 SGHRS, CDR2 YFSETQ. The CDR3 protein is CASSPTNPATNEKLFF. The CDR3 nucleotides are TGCGCCAGCAGCCCTACTAATCCTGCAACTAATGAAAAACTGTTTTTT.

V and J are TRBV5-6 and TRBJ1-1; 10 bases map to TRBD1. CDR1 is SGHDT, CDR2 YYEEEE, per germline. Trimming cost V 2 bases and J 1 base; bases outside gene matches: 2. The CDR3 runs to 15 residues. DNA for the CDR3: TGTGCCAGCAGCTTCGGGACAGGGGAGAACACTGAAGCTTTCTTT. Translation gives CASSFGTGENTEAFF.

CDR3 bases: TGTGCCAGTAGTTGGGGCCAGGACCATCAGCCCCAGCATTTT. This gives the protein CASSWGQDHQPQHF. The V call is TRBV19, the J call TRBJ1-5; TRBD1 is a possible D gene (5 bases). Germline V gives CDR1 LNHDA, CDR2 SQIVND (reference sequence). This CDR3 spans 14 amino acids. V dropped 5 bases and J dropped 5 bases, with 13 bases sitting between them.

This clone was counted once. CDR3: CASSLSTGGYYNSPLHF. CDR3 sequence (DNA): TGCGCCAGCAGCCTCTCGACAGGGGGCTACTATAATTCACCCCTCCACTTT. V and J are TRBV4-1 and TRBJ1-6; 10 positions match TRBD1. The V segment lost 4 bases and the J segment 3 bases; nucleotides outside the gene matches: 6. The germline V gene encodes CDR1 MGHRA and CDR2 YSYEKL. This CDR3 region has 17 residues.

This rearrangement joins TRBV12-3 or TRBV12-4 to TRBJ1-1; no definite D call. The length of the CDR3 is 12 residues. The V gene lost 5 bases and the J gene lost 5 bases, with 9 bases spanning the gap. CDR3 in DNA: TGTGCCAGCAGTCGGACCCAGACTGAAGCTTTCTTT. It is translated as CASSRTQTEAFF.

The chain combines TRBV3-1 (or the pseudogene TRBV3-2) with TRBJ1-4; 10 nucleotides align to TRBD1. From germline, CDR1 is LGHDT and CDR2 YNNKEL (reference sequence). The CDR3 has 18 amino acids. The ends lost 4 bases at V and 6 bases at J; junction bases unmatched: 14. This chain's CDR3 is CASSRWRDRGTVDEKLFF. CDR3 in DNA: TGTGCCAGCAGCCGGTGGCGGGACAGGGGAACGGTGGATGAAAAACTGTTTTTT.

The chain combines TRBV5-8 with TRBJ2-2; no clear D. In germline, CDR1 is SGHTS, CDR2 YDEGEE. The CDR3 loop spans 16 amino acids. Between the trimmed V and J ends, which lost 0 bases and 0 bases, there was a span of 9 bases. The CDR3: CASSLGATSNTGELFF. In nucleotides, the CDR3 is TGTGCCAGCAGCTTGGGGGCGACTTCGAACACCGGGGAGCTGTTTTTT.

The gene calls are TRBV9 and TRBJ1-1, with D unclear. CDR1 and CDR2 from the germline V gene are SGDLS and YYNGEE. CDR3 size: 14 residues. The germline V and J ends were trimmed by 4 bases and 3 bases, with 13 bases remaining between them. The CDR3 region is CASSYLTRYTEAFF. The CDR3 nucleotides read TGTGCCAGCAGCTACCTGACCCGGTACACTGAAGCTTTCTTT.

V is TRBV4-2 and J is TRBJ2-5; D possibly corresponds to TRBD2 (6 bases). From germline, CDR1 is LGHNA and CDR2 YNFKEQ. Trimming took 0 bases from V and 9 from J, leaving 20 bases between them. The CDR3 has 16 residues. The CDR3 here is CASSQEGGGFRLAQYF. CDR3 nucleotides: TGTGCCAGCAGCCAAGAAGGTGGGGGGTTCCGTTTGGCCCAGTACTTC.

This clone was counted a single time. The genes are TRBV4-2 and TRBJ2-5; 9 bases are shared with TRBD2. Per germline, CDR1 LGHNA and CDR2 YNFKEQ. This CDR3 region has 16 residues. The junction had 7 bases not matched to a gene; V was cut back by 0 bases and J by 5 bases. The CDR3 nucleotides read TGTGCCAGCAGCCAAGAAGTTAGCGGGAGCGTGGAGACCCAGTACTTC. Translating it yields CASSQEVSGSVETQYF.

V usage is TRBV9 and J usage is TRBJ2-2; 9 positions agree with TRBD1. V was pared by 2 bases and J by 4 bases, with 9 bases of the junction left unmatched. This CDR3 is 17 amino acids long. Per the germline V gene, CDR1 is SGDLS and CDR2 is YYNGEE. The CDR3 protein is CASSVPGTGLGTGELFF. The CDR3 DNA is TGTGCCAGCAGCGTCCCCGGGACAGGGCTGGGCACCGGGGAGCTGTTTTTT.

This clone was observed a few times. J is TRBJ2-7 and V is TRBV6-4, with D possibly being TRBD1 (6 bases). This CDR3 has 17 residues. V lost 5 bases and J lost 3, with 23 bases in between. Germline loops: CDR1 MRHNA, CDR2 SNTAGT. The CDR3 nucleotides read TGTGCCAGCAGTCCGACCGACAGGTCCGGAATCCTCTACGAGCAGTACTTC. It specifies CASSPTDRSGILYEQYF.

The CDR3 region has the DNA TGCGCCAGCAGCCAAACCCCCCCAGGGAGGGACACTGAAGCTTTCTTT. The encoded protein is CASSQTPPGRDTEAFF. The genes are TRBV4-3 and TRBJ1-1; perhaps TRBD1 as D (5 bases). The CDR3 totals 16 residues. CDR1 is LGHNA, CDR2 YSLEER, per germline. Trimming pared 2 bases from V and 3 bases from J, leaving 16 bases between.